This T cell receptor beta chain was identified during a study of blood T cell repertoires in COVID-19. Study-wide background: Acute-phase and convalescent COVID-19 samples originated in the United States, Italy and Spain.

Sequenced by immunoSEQ multiplex PCR; TCRdb stores in-frame clones only, minus some. The profile shows around 200,000 clones, around 81% of them singletons. With 4 bases clipped from V and 4 bases from J, the junction kept 11 bases outside the gene matches. Germline V lookup: CDR1 SGHTA, CDR2 FQGNSA. CDR3 length: 16 amino acids. Sequencing input: peripheral blood. The source is a woman in her seventies with acute or convalescent COVID-19. This chain connects TRBV7-2 to TRBJ2-3; 7 bases match TRBD2. This chain's CDR3 is CASSWGGRGSADTQYF. CDR3 nucleotides: TGTGCCAGCAGCTGGGGGGGGAGAGGGTCGGCAGATACGCAGTATTTT.